This T cell receptor beta chain was sequenced in a study of post-analysis software for immune sequencing data. Unique molecular identifiers had been added to the TCR beta cDNA libraries. MiXCR, applied by TCRdb to the PCR reads, yields one record per CDR3 protein. The sample carries about 540,000 distinct CDR3 sequences, around 31% recorded once. Regarding this clonotype: The junction departs from the called germline gene at one end, perhaps through a read error.

The sample comprised blood. This clonotype was sampled from a girl aged 2-17 years with multiple sclerosis.

This chain's CDR3 is CAASRGQVGEPQHF. The DNA of the CDR3 is TGTGCCGCCAGCAGGGGCCAGGTAGGTGAGCCCCAGCATTTT. The gene calls are TRBV15 and TRBJ1-5, with D tentatively TRBD1 (6 bases). CDR1 LNHNV and CDR2 YYDKDF come from the germline V gene (reference sequence). CDR3 length: 14 amino acids.